The subject of this entry is one T cell receptor beta chain. Its antigen remains unidentified. Here immunoSEQ multiplex PCR was the method, and the copy in TCRdb shows in-frame clones only, minus some. The sample shows approximately 88,000 clones, about 95% of them seen only once. This sample is part of a study of cytomegalovirus exposure and HLA in healthy donors. Study-wide background: According to later analysis, the same platform produced the 120 validation and several hundred first-cohort repertoires.

Study results and caveats: The listing of 150 to 200 TCR beta chains classed them as cytomegalovirus-associated. The tendency of first-cohort TCR clusters to co-occur in the roughly 120 validation repertoires was the finding of a later analysis.

The clonotype originates from a woman under 30 in good health and CMV-seronegative. The sequencing input was PBMCs.

The CDR3 is CILTQPAKNIQYF. DNA for the CDR3: TGCATCTTAACACAGCCAGCCAAAAACATTCAGTACTTC. The chain employs TRBV21-1 and TRBJ2-4; TRBD1 is the table's D call and was not checked against the DNA. TRBV21-1 is marked as a pseudogene. This CDR3 is built from 13 residues.